The 27 T cell receptor beta chains listed next were all sequenced from one sample in a study of shared clonotypes between healthy human individuals (dated by TCRdb to about 2020). Library preparation was by the immunoSEQ multiplex PCR assay. Imported from immuneACCESS, the table was reduced by TCRdb to in-frame sequences with V and J called. These copies leave out some clones; in studies compared against another copy, an unresolved V gene accounts for under half, and the cause of the remainder is not known. The sample has approximately 2.5 million clones on record, roughly 93% of them singletons. The ten largest clones take up roughly 0.36% of the sample. Sequencing used naive CD4+ T cells from PBMCs. Explained via the paper, the cell subset or site label denotes: CD45RA+ positively selected. The receptor source for this set is a man between 18 and 29 years old in good health. Some clones in this sample may be carry-over from other donors' samples.

Written as DNA, the CDR3 is TGTGCCAGCAGCCACCCGGGAGCGGGAGAGACCCAGTACTTC. Translation gives CASSHPGAGETQYF. The chain couples TRBV9 to TRBJ2-5; tentatively, D is TRBD2 (6 bases). The CDR3 runs 14 residues. Germline-derived CDR1 and CDR2 are SGDLS and YYNGEE. V lost 4 bases and J 4 bases, leaving 14 bases between the germline ends. Complete variable domain (other parts from reference TRBV9 and TRBJ2-5): DSGVTQTPKHLITATGQRVTLRCSPRSGDLSVYWYQQSLDQGLQFLIQYYNGEERAKGNILERFSAQQFPDLHSELNLSSLELGDSALYFCASSHPGAGETQYFGPGTRLLVL.

The V call is TRBV6-5, the J call TRBJ2-7; 8 bases match TRBD1. With V trimmed by 11 bases and J by 3 bases, 9 bases remained unmatched. The CDR3 extends over 13 amino acids. Germline values: CDR1 MNHEY, CDR2 SVGAGI. For the CDR3, the DNA is TGTGCCGTAAATAGAGGACAGGGCTACGAGCAGTACTTC. It translates to CAVNRGQGYEQYF.

The rearrangement links TRBV5-1 to TRBJ2-7, with D possibly being TRBD2 (6 bases). V was shortened by 1 base and J by 3 bases, with 14 bases between the two germline ends. Germline V CDR1 and CDR2: SGHRS, YFSETQ. This CDR3 comprises 15 residues. In nucleotides, the CDR3 is TGCGCCAGCAGCTTGTCTCCGGGAGTAGGCTACGAGCAGTACTTC. It yields the protein CASSLSPGVGYEQYF.

The chain recombines TRBV7-2 with TRBJ1-5, with TRBD1 identical over 8 bases. V trimming: 1 base; J trimming: 9 bases; junction bases outside the gene matches: 11. This CDR3 contains 16 residues. Germline V lookup: CDR1 SGHTA, CDR2 FQGNSA. CDR3 nucleotides: TGTGCCAGCAGCTTAGTAGGACAGGGTAGTTTTGCGCCCCAGCATTTT. It encodes CASSLVGQGSFAPQHF.

The chain combines TRBV18 with TRBJ2-7; 8 bases map to TRBD1. V trimming: 3 bases; J trimming: 0 bases; junction bases outside the gene matches: 10. Germline assignment: CDR1 KGHSH and CDR2 LQKENI. CDR3 length: 17 amino acids. CDR3 amino acids: CASSPTGDSPFSYEQYF. CDR3 DNA sequence: TGTGCCAGCTCACCGACAGGGGATTCCCCTTTCTCCTACGAGCAGTACTTC.

This chain joins TRBV7-9 and TRBJ1-6; D might be TRBD1 (6 bases). CDR1 SEHNR and CDR2 FQNEAQ come from the germline V gene (reference sequence). The length of the CDR3 is 17 residues. Trimming pared 1 base from V and 7 bases from J, leaving 17 bases between. The CDR3 DNA sequence: TGTGCCAGCAGCTTAGAGGAGTGGATGGGGGCGAATTCACCCCTCCACTTT. Its translation: CASSLEEWMGANSPLHF.

The chain links TRBV2 to TRBJ2-2; TRBD2 agrees at 9 bases. The CDR3 contains 16 residues. Germline-derived CDR1 and CDR2 are SNHLY and FYNNEI. The V segment lost 8 bases and the J segment 6 bases; nucleotides outside the gene matches: 13. CDR3: CASSLAGGPLSGELFF. The CDR3 DNA is TGTGCCAGCTCTTTGGCGGGAGGGCCTTTATCCGGGGAGCTGTTTTTT.

Concerning this clone: This sample also contains other DNA sequences that code for the same CDR3. The chain combines TRBV7-2 with TRBJ2-7; no reliable D call. The CDR3 loop spans 13 amino acids. The ends were cut back, 5 bases at V and 1 base at J, with 9 bases in the middle. Per germline, CDR1 SGHTA and CDR2 FQGNSA. In DNA, the CDR3 is TGTGCCAGCAGCCCCAGAAGTTCCTACGAGCAGTACTTC. Its protein is CASSPRSSYEQYF. Using reference TRBV7-2 and TRBJ2-7 for the parts outside the CDR3, the full variable domain is GAGVSQSPSNKVTEKGKDVELRCDPISGHTALYWYRQSLGQGLEFLIYFQGNSAPDKSGLPSDRFSAERTGGSVSTLTIQRTQQEDSAVYLCASSPRSSYEQYFGPGTRLTVT.

This chain connects TRBV30 to TRBJ2-1, with 9 bases fitting TRBD2. The CDR3 runs 14 residues. V shed 7 bases and J 1 base; nucleotides not matched to a gene: 5. From germline, CDR1 is GTSNPN and CDR2 SVGIG (reference sequence). CDR3 protein: CALAGAVSYNEQFF. The DNA of the CDR3 is TGTGCCTTAGCGGGAGCGGTGTCCTACAATGAGCAGTTCTTC. The entire variable domain, with the rest obtained from reference TRBV30 and TRBJ2-1, is as follows: SQTIHQWPATLVQPVGSPLSLECTVEGTSNPNLYWYRQAAGRGLQLLFYSVGIGQISSEVPQNLSASRPQDRQFILSSKKLLLSDSGFYLCALAGAVSYNEQFFGPGTRLTVL.

The chain employs TRBV10-1 and TRBJ2-5; 12 positions match TRBD2. Germline CDR1 is WNHNN and CDR2 is SYGVQD (reference sequence). The V segment lost 6 bases and the J segment 5 bases; nucleotides outside the gene matches: 7. This CDR3 spans 15 amino acids. CDR3 in DNA: TGCGCCAGCAGCCCTAGCGGGAGGGCTTTGGAGACCCAGTACTTC. Translating gives CASSPSGRALETQYF.

V gene TRBV7-8 combines with J gene TRBJ2-7; TRBD1 matches at 9 bases. Unmatched junction bases numbered 14, after V lost 5 bases and J lost 0 bases. Per the germline V gene, CDR1 is SGHVS and CDR2 is FQNEAQ. CDR3 length equals 18 residues. The CDR3 region has the DNA TGTGCCAGCAGCCTCATAGAGGACAGGGGCCGCCTCTCCTACGAGCAGTACTTC. Protein sequence: CASSLIEDRGRLSYEQYF.

This clone was detected once. The J gene is TRBJ2-3, the V gene TRBV5-1; TRBD1 agrees at 7 bases. V lost 2 bases to trimming and J lost 9 bases; unmatched junction nucleotides: 3. Germline V gene data show CDR1 as SGHRS and CDR2 as YFSETQ. CDR3 length: 12 amino acids. CDR3 in DNA: TGCGCCAGCAGCTTTACGGGACAGACGCAGTATTTT. Its protein is CASSFTGQTQYF.

The CDR3: CASNRQGRTDTQYF. In nucleotides, the CDR3 is TGTGCCAGCAACAGGCAGGGACGCACAGATACGCAGTATTTT. J is TRBJ2-3 and V is TRBV6-5; D tentatively fits TRBD1 or TRBD2 (5 bases each). This CDR3 contains 14 residues. CDR1 is MNHEY, CDR2 SVGAGI, per germline. Between the trimmed V and J ends, which lost 7 bases and 1 base, there was a span of 12 bases.

Concerning this clone itself: Different DNA sequences within this sample yield the same CDR3. This chain uses TRBV5-1 with TRBJ2-7; 8 bases match TRBD1. After removal of 0 bases from V and 4 bases from J, the junction contained 3 bases not matched to a gene. Germline V gene data show CDR1 as SGHRS and CDR2 as YFSETQ. This CDR3 is 14 amino acids long. The CDR3 loop is CASSLGTGRYEQYF. In nucleotides, the CDR3 is TGCGCCAGCAGCTTGGGGACAGGGCGATACGAGCAGTACTTC.

Remarks on this clone: Other DNA sequences from this sample encode an identical CDR3 as well. The genes are TRBV28 and TRBJ1-1, with unresolved D. Germline CDR1 MDHEN, CDR2 SYDVKM. This CDR3 comprises 13 residues. Trimming shortened V by 2 bases and J by 1 base, and 5 bases separated the two germline ends. CDR3 coding DNA: TGTGCCAGCAGTTTAAGAGAGAACACTGAAGCTTTCTTT. It specifies CASSLRENTEAFF.

The chain couples TRBV19 to TRBJ1-1; D is perhaps TRBD1 (5 bases). Germline V gene data show CDR1 as LNHDA and CDR2 as SQIVND (reference sequence). The CDR3 runs to 14 residues. V lost 10 bases to trimming and J lost 4 bases, with 19 bases between them. Written as DNA, the CDR3 is TGTGCCACCTCCCTTTCGGGACGGCTCACTGAAGCTTTCTTT. This gives the protein CATSLSGRLTEAFF.

This chain uses TRBV28 with TRBJ2-1; 9 nucleotides match TRBD2. This CDR3 region has 16 residues. The J segment lost 8 bases and the V segment lost 1 base, leaving 9 bases of the junction unmatched. In germline, CDR1 is MDHEN, CDR2 SYDVKM. The CDR3 region is CASSLFGTSLPHEQFF. CDR3 sequence (DNA): TGTGCCAGCAGTTTATTTGGGACTAGCCTTCCTCATGAGCAGTTCTTC.

The V call is TRBV7-9, the J call TRBJ1-2, with 9 nucleotides matching TRBD1. The V gene's germline CDR1 is SEHNR and CDR2 FQNEAQ (reference sequence). Trimming cost V 1 base and J 6 bases; bases outside gene matches: 6. The CDR3 is made up of 15 amino acids. Here the CDR3 reads CASSLDPGQGNGYTF. In DNA form, the CDR3 reads TGTGCCAGCAGCTTAGACCCGGGACAGGGTAATGGCTACACCTTC.

The V and J genes are TRBV27 and TRBJ1-1, with D uncertain. CDR3 length equals 13 residues. Germline V gene data show CDR1 as MNHEY and CDR2 as SMNVEV (reference sequence). Trimming removed 5 bases from V and 7 bases from J, with 14 bases in between. The DNA for the CDR3 is TGTGCCAGCAGTCCTACCCTTCTGGGTGAAGCTTTCTTT. Residues: CASSPTLLGEAFF.

The V and J genes are TRBV5-1 and TRBJ1-5; D is undetermined. CDR3 size: 19 residues. The germline gives CDR1 SGHRS, CDR2 YFSETQ. V was trimmed by 0 bases and J by 4 bases, leaving 23 bases between them. CDR3 coding DNA: TGCGCCAGCAGCTTGGAGGTCGGGCAGAATCTAATCAAGAATCAGCCCCAGCATTTT. It encodes CASSLEVGQNLIKNQPQHF.

The J gene is TRBJ1-2, the V gene TRBV30, with D perhaps TRBD1 (5 bases). The CDR3 runs to 16 residues. Trimming took 4 bases from V and 4 from J, leaving 22 bases between them. Germline assignment: CDR1 GTSNPN and CDR2 SVGIG (reference sequence). CDR3 sequence reads: CAWTFGGASGSYGYTF. The CDR3 DNA reads TGTGCCTGGACTTTCGGAGGGGCTTCGGGGTCCTATGGCTACACCTTC.

The chain links TRBV5-1 to TRBJ1-2; TRBD1 matches 8 bases. Germline CDR1 is SGHRS and CDR2 is YFSETQ. J was trimmed by 3 bases and V by 4 bases; bases with no gene match: 8. This CDR3 is 15 amino acids long. The CDR3 sequence is CASSLGQGIDYGYTF. DNA of the CDR3: TGCGCCAGCAGCCTAGGACAGGGTATCGACTATGGCTACACCTTC.

As regards this clone: Other DNA sequences within the sample encode an identical CDR3. The chain joins TRBV7-2 to TRBJ2-5, with a possible D match to TRBD1 (5 bases). Germline CDR1 reads SGHTA; CDR2 reads FQGNSA. Trimming removed 5 bases at V and 1 base at J, with 8 bases between. This CDR3 region has 13 residues. The CDR3 sequence is CASSRDSQETQYF. The CDR3 region has the DNA TGTGCCAGCAGCCGTGACAGCCAAGAGACCCAGTACTTC.

V gene TRBV6-5 combines with J gene TRBJ1-2; the match to TRBD1 covers 7 bases. V lost 2 bases to trimming and J lost 7 bases; unmatched junction nucleotides: 4. CDR1 MNHEY and CDR2 SVGAGI come from the germline V gene. The CDR3 loop spans 13 amino acids. The CDR3 nucleotides read TGTGCCAGCAGTTACCCGGACAGGTTTGGCTACACCTTC. Residues: CASSYPDRFGYTF.

The genes are TRBV9 and TRBJ2-1; 7 positions match TRBD2. Germline V gene data show CDR1 as SGDLS and CDR2 as YYNGEE. Trimming took 0 bases from V and 4 from J; bases not matched to a gene: 7. The CDR3 runs 16 residues. The CDR3 DNA reads TGTGCCAGCAGCGTAGAAGGGACTACACTTTACAATGAGCAGTTCTTC. It codes for CASSVEGTTLYNEQFF.

The rearrangement links TRBV6-5 to TRBJ1-1, with a possible D match to TRBD1 (5 bases). The CDR3 spans 14 residues. The germline CDR1 and CDR2 sequences are MNHEY and SVGAGI. Trimming removed 7 bases at V and 1 base at J, with 13 bases between. Here the CDR3 DNA reads TGTGCCAGCAACGACCGGGACCAGAACACTGAAGCTTTCTTT. This sequence encodes CASNDRDQNTEAFF.

This rearrangement joins TRBV4-2 to TRBJ2-1; a weak D match, TRBD2 (6 bases). CDR3 length: 13 residues. The germline gives CDR1 LGHNA, CDR2 YNFKEQ. With 3 bases removed from V and 10 bases from J, the gap between germline ends came to 13 bases. The CDR3 coding sequence is TGTGCCAGCAGCCAGGAAACTAGCTGGGAGCAGTTCTTC. Amino acid sequence: CASSQETSWEQFF.